Here is one TCR beta chain with its context. This CDR3 comprises 19 residues. Germline CDR1 LNHNV, CDR2 YYDKDF (reference sequence). V was pared by 1 base and J by 0 bases, with 7 bases of the junction left unmatched. Original processing methods: By means of reference gene primer amplification, nucleated cell counts were estimated. The repertoire was sequenced with immunoSEQ multiplex PCR; TCRdb's copy has only in-frame clones and lacks some. V and J calls plus clone size are reproduced from that table; the DNA served to infer D and trimming. The sample holds some 230,000 clones, 82% seen once. This sample was included in a study of blood T cell repertoires in COVID-19.

This chain links TRBV15 with TRBJ2-3; 13 bases are a match to TRBD2. The receptor was derived from a woman older than 75 with COVID-19, enrolled during active disease. Sequencing was carried out using peripheral blood. The CDR3 is CATSRVGLAGRSSTDTQYF. CDR3 bases: TGTGCCACCAGCAGAGTGGGACTAGCGGGACGTTCTAGCACAGATACGCAGTATTTT.